This T cell receptor beta chain emerged from a study of beta chain features in type 1 diabetes. This clone was seen more than once but under ten times. Its antigen is currently unknown. The J segment lost 9 bases and the V segment lost 4 bases, leaving 11 bases of the junction unmatched. Germline CDR1 is SGDLS and CDR2 is YYNGEE. This CDR3 has 16 amino acids. Study conclusions and caveats: Type 1 diabetes patients had TCRB CDR3s that were shorter (moderately but significantly so) in all four CD4+ subsets. The similarity of naive, central memory and Treg TCRB repertoires appeared greater among patients than among healthy donors.

Expressed TCRB transcripts were sequenced because the isolated RNA had all been reverse transcribed beforehand. TCRdb's table, derived via immunoSEQ multiplex PCR, lists solely in-frame clones and lacks some. The sample has under 400,000 clones; around 12% are singletons. Sequences were obtained from naive CD4+ T cells from blood. The chain joins TRBV9 to TRBJ2-1; TRBD2 aligns across 12 bases. The receptor comes from a woman aged 18-29 years with type 1 diabetes. Here the CDR3 DNA reads TGTGCCAGCAGCTTCAACCTAGCGGGAGGGGGTGGTGAGCAGTTCTTC. Translation gives CASSFNLAGGGGEQFF. The variable domain in full, completed from reference TRBV9 and TRBJ2-1, reads DSGVTQTPKHLITATGQRVTLRCSPRSGDLSVYWYQQSLDQGLQFLIQYYNGEERAKGNILERFSAQQFPDLHSELNLSSLELGDSALYFCASSFNLAGGGGEQFFGPGTRLTVL.